This T cell receptor beta chain was retrieved from a study of T-cell reconstitution after alpha-beta-depleted transplantation in children. Study-wide results and caveats: Most T-cell counts and diversity one year after the transplant came from T cells that were newly produced. Reports say that about two months after transplant, the alpha-beta T cells came out of several hundred graft clones that had expanded. It was surviving recipient T cells and thymic progenitors that gave some patients high TCRbeta diversity at day 60.

Using unique molecular identifiers, the investigators prepared the TCRbeta library. Each CDR3 protein gets one entry after TCRdb re-called the PCR reads with MiXCR. The sample carries tens of thousands of distinct CDR3 sequences, 15% recorded once. This CDR3 contains 11 residues. Germline CDR1 reads DFQATT; CDR2 reads SNEGSKA (reference sequence). Trimming at V came to 2 bases and at J to 12 bases, leaving 2 bases not matched to a gene. This clonotype was detected only a few times. The antigen is undetermined. The TCR was taken from a male patient between 2 and 15 years old who had a stem cell transplant for acute lymphoblastic leukemia, so the T cells may come from the graft donor. This material consisted of PBMCs, mostly from graft donor cells, taken 180 days after TCRalphabeta/CD19-depleted stem cell transplant. The chain uses TRBV20-1 and TRBJ2-3; 10 bases are a match to TRBD2. CDR3 in amino acids: CSARTSGAQYF. The CDR3 bases are TGCAGTGCTAGAACTAGCGGGGCACAGTATTTT.